This record covers a single TCR beta chain. Germline CDR1 is SGHTA and CDR2 is FQGNSA. Losses at the gene ends were 5 bases for V and 5 bases for J; bases not matched to a gene: 4. This CDR3 contains 13 residues. The record originates from a study of immune evolution from preneoplasia to lung adenocarcinoma. Sequencing was performed with immunoSEQ multiplex PCR; in TCRdb, only in-frame clones are kept and a portion is missing. The sample consists of some 37,000 clones, about 74% of them appearing once. Source material: FFPE invasive lung adenocarcinoma tissue. The chain has TRBV7-2 and TRBJ1-2; 8 bases agree with TRBD1. The receptor comes from a person in their sixties or seventies with lung adenocarcinoma. The CDR3 loop is CASSPQGAYGYTF. CDR3 nucleotides: TGTGCCAGCAGCCCCCAGGGGGCTTATGGCTACACCTTC. The variable domain in full, completed from reference TRBV7-2 and TRBJ1-2, reads GAGVSQSPSNKVTEKGKDVELRCDPISGHTALYWYRQSLGQGLEFLIYFQGNSAPDKSGLPSDRFSAERTGGSVSTLTIQRTQQEDSAVYLCASSPQGAYGYTFGSGTRLTVV.